These T cell receptor beta chains were read from a single sample in a study of identical twins. Each CDR3 protein is one row after TCRdb ran MiXCR on the 5' RACE reads. Of just under 550,000 distinct CDR3 sequences in the sample, roughly 15% were seen once. These data also formed part of another study, on yellow fever vaccine responses in identical twins.

What was sequenced was CD4+ T cells sorted from blood. Receptors originate from a woman under 30 in good health. Each CDR3 is given with its conserved first and last residue. Fields, in order: CDR3 length, clone size, V gene, D gene, CDR3 protein. The D gene is left open where the match is weak. Clone size appears in some rows only: once, few, many, or a class for an expanded clone.

CDR3 length: 14
clone size: NA
V gene: TRBV9
D gene: NA
CDR3 protein: CASSVDRAGETQYF

CDR3 length: 16
clone size: NA
V gene: TRBV9
D gene: TRBD2
CDR3 protein: CASSVDVAGGDNEQFF

CDR3 length: 12
clone size: few
V gene: TRBV6-5
D gene: NA
CDR3 protein: CASKKGDQPQHF

CDR3 length: 17
clone size: few
V gene: TRBV12-3/TRBV12-4
D gene: NA
CDR3 protein: CASTDSGTLNSNQPQHF

CDR3 length: 15
clone size: NA
V gene: TRBV5-1
D gene: NA
CDR3 protein: CASSPRGAANEKLFF

CDR3 length: 14
clone size: many
V gene: TRBV7-2
D gene: NA
CDR3 protein: CASSEEGSYNEQFF

CDR3 length: 14
clone size: NA
V gene: TRBV5-1
D gene: TRBD1
CDR3 protein: CASSRDSPYQQLFF

CDR3 length: 14
clone size: few
V gene: TRBV6-5
D gene: NA
CDR3 protein: CASSYQGVGSPLHF

CDR3 length: 11
clone size: NA
V gene: TRBV10-3
D gene: NA
CDR3 protein: CAIALSDTQYF

CDR3 length: 14
clone size: many
V gene: TRBV12-3/TRBV12-4
D gene: NA
CDR3 protein: CASTPFQGGNEQFF

CDR3 length: 14
clone size: few
V gene: TRBV27
D gene: NA
CDR3 protein: CASRVDRFTDTRYF

CDR3 length: 13
clone size: NA
V gene: TRBV10-3
D gene: NA
CDR3 protein: CAIQERSNYGYTF

CDR3 length: 17
clone size: NA
V gene: TRBV3-1
D gene: TRBD2
CDR3 protein: CASSQPTSGVRKYEQYF

CDR3 length: 13
clone size: NA
V gene: TRBV29-1
D gene: TRBD1
CDR3 protein: CSVTDRPLYGYTF

CDR3 length: 13
clone size: NA
V gene: TRBV12-3/TRBV12-4
D gene: TRBD2
CDR3 protein: CASSLTSGIEQFF

CDR3 length: 14
clone size: few
V gene: TRBV4-1
D gene: NA
CDR3 protein: CASSQQTSSGTQYF

CDR3 length: 14
clone size: few
V gene: TRBV5-1
D gene: TRBD2
CDR3 protein: CASSSGGPSNEQFF

CDR3 length: 13
clone size: NA
V gene: TRBV28
D gene: NA
CDR3 protein: CASSLQNTDTQYF

CDR3 length: 17
clone size: few
V gene: TRBV18
D gene: TRBD2
CDR3 protein: CASSRLAGGPPQETQYF

CDR3 length: 15
clone size: few
V gene: TRBV12-3/TRBV12-4
D gene: NA
CDR3 protein: CASSVAERGFYEQYF

CDR3 length: 15
clone size: few
V gene: TRBV25-1
D gene: NA
CDR3 protein: CASTSGKGFRETQYF

CDR3 length: 16
clone size: NA
V gene: TRBV2
D gene: TRBD1
CDR3 protein: CASSTKASGQGLTQYF

CDR3 length: 16
clone size: many
V gene: TRBV12-3/TRBV12-4
D gene: NA
CDR3 protein: CASSLKFTGSTDTQYF

CDR3 length: 15
clone size: many
V gene: TRBV24-1
D gene: TRBD1
CDR3 protein: CATSRDRADTGELFF

CDR3 length: 14
clone size: once
V gene: TRBV18
D gene: TRBD1
CDR3 protein: CASSPGQGRSEQFF

CDR3 length: 15
clone size: NA
V gene: TRBV28
D gene: NA
CDR3 protein: CASSIPWGGGQPQHF

CDR3 length: 15
clone size: NA
V gene: TRBV21-1
D gene: NA
CDR3 protein: CASSTAGGENSPLHF

CDR3 length: 18
clone size: few
V gene: TRBV14
D gene: TRBD2
CDR3 protein: CASSQEWPLAGYTDTQYF

CDR3 length: 10
clone size: few
V gene: TRBV20-1
D gene: NA
CDR3 protein: CSARVEGAFF

CDR3 length: 14
clone size: few
V gene: TRBV7-2
D gene: TRBD2
CDR3 protein: CASRRTSGNGEQYF

CDR3 length: 15
clone size: few
V gene: TRBV20-1
D gene: TRBD1
CDR3 protein: CSAKPGQGKYSPLHF

CDR3 length: 14
clone size: NA
V gene: TRBV5-6
D gene: NA
CDR3 protein: CASSFRVVTDTQYF

CDR3 length: 14
clone size: NA
V gene: TRBV10-3
D gene: NA
CDR3 protein: CAISQGNSNQPQHF

CDR3 length: 13
clone size: NA
V gene: TRBV12-3/TRBV12-4
D gene: NA
CDR3 protein: CASSPSGGSPLHF

CDR3 length: 12
clone size: few
V gene: TRBV6-6
D gene: NA
CDR3 protein: CASNRENSPLHF

CDR3 length: 16
clone size: NA
V gene: TRBV12-3/TRBV12-4
D gene: NA
CDR3 protein: CASRYRASGNTGELFF

CDR3 length: 15
clone size: many
V gene: TRBV10-3
D gene: TRBD1
CDR3 protein: CAISESQGVNTEAFF

CDR3 length: 15
clone size: NA
V gene: TRBV20-1
D gene: NA
CDR3 protein: CSAPPRVRSTGELFF

CDR3 length: 14
clone size: NA
V gene: TRBV20-1
D gene: NA
CDR3 protein: CSARAQDFYNEQFF

CDR3 length: 13
clone size: few
V gene: TRBV6-1
D gene: NA
CDR3 protein: CASQRGRDTEAFF

CDR3 length: 15
clone size: many
V gene: TRBV5-1
D gene: NA
CDR3 protein: CASSLASSSDYEQYF

CDR3 length: 14
clone size: NA
V gene: TRBV12-3/TRBV12-4
D gene: NA
CDR3 protein: CASSFSTATYEQYF

CDR3 length: 14
clone size: NA
V gene: TRBV7-3
D gene: NA
CDR3 protein: CASSLSGRYNEQFF

CDR3 length: 16
clone size: NA
V gene: TRBV12-3/TRBV12-4
D gene: TRBD2
CDR3 protein: CASSLSSGHSTNTQYF

CDR3 length: 16
clone size: NA
V gene: TRBV6-2/TRBV6-3
D gene: NA
CDR3 protein: CASSSAGRSGTDTQYF

CDR3 length: 17
clone size: NA
V gene: TRBV5-1
D gene: NA
CDR3 protein: CASSLGLRTVNTGELFF

CDR3 length: 15
clone size: few
V gene: TRBV9
D gene: NA
CDR3 protein: CASSVEGWGNTEAFF

CDR3 length: 14
clone size: NA
V gene: TRBV28
D gene: NA
CDR3 protein: CASSFVDRTNEQFF

CDR3 length: 11
clone size: NA
V gene: TRBV7-8
D gene: NA
CDR3 protein: CASSLGERAFF

CDR3 length: 14
clone size: few
V gene: TRBV20-1
D gene: TRBD1
CDR3 protein: CSATSGQVTNEQFF

CDR3 length: 18
clone size: NA
V gene: TRBV5-1
D gene: TRBD1
CDR3 protein: CASSPPGQGGARVTEAFF

CDR3 length: 15
clone size: many
V gene: TRBV7-2
D gene: TRBD2
CDR3 protein: CASSLVASGSYEQYF

CDR3 length: 15
clone size: NA
V gene: TRBV7-9
D gene: NA
CDR3 protein: CASSFSPPNTGELFF

CDR3 length: 11
clone size: few
V gene: TRBV28
D gene: NA
CDR3 protein: CASRTTYEQYF

CDR3 length: 14
clone size: NA
V gene: TRBV29-1
D gene: NA
CDR3 protein: CSVEKISGANVLTF